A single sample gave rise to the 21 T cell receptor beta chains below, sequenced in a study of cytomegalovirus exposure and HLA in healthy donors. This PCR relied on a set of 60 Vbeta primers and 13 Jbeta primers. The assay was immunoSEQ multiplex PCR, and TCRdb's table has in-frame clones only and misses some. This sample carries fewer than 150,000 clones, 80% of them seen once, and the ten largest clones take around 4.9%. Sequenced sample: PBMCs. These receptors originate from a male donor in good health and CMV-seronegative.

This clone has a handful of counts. The CDR3 is CASSLGGGGTEQYF. DNA of the CDR3: TGCGCCAGCAGCTTGGGGGGCGGGGGGACCGAGCAGTACTTC. This sequence joins TRBV5-1 and TRBJ2-7; TRBD2 matches at 8 bases. The CDR3 has 14 residues. The V and J ends lost 0 bases and 6 bases, in that order; junction bases with no gene match: 5. Germline CDR1 reads SGHRS; CDR2 reads YFSETQ.

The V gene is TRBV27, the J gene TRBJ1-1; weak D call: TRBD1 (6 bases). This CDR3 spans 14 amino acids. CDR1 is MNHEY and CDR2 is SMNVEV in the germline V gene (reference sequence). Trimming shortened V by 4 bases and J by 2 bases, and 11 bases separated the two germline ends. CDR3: CASSWDMANTEAFF. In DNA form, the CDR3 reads TGTGCCAGCAGTTGGGACATGGCAAACACTGAAGCTTTCTTT.

The CDR3 here is CASSVAGLMNTEAFF. The CDR3 nucleotides read TGTGCCAGCAGTGTGGCAGGCCTCATGAACACTGAAGCTTTCTTT. The chain joins TRBV2 to TRBJ1-1, with D uncertain. The germline V and J ends were trimmed by 4 bases and 0 bases, with 12 bases remaining between them. Germline values: CDR1 SNHLY, CDR2 FYNNEI. The CDR3 sequence is 15 residues long.

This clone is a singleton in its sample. The CDR3 reads CASSLVFSGVGTEAFF. CDR3 DNA sequence: TGTGCCAGCAGCTTAGTATTTTCCGGGGTAGGCACTGAAGCTTTCTTT. The gene calls are TRBV7-8 and TRBJ1-1, with D unclear. CDR3 length: 16 amino acids. Germline V gene data show CDR1 as SGHVS and CDR2 as FQNEAQ. Trimming took 1 base from V and 4 from J, leaving 16 bases between them. Supplemented by reference TRBV7-8 and TRBJ1-1, the full variable domain reads GAGVSQSPRYKVAKRGQDVALRCDPISGHVSLFWYQQALGQGPEFLTYFQNEAQLDKSGLPSDRFFAERPEGSVSTLKIQRTQQEDSAVYLCASSLVFSGVGTEAFFGQGTRLTVV.

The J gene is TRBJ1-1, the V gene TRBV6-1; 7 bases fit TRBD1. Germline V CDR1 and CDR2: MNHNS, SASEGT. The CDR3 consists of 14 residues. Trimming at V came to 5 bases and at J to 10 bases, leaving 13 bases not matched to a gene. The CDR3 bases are TGTGCCAGCAGTTTCGACAGGGAACGATTTCTAGCTTTCTTT. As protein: CASSFDRERFLAFF.

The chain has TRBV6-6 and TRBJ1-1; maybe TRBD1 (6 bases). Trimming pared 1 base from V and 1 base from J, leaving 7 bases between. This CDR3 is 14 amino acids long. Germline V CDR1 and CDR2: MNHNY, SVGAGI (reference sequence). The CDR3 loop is CASSYLQGNTEAFF. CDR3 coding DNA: TGTGCCAGCAGTTACTTACAGGGGAACACTGAAGCTTTCTTT.

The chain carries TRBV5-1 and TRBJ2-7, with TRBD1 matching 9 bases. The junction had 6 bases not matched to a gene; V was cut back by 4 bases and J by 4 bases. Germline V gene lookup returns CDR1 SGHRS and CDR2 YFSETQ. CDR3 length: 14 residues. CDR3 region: CASSGDREKYEQYF. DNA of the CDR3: TGCGCCAGCAGCGGGGACAGGGAGAAGTACGAGCAGTACTTC.

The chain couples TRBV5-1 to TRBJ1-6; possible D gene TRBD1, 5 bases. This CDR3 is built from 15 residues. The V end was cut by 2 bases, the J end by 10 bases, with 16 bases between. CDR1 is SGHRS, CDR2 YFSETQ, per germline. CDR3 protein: CASSFEYLGPSPLHF. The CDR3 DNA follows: TGCGCCAGCAGCTTCGAATATCTGGGGCCCTCACCCCTCCACTTT.

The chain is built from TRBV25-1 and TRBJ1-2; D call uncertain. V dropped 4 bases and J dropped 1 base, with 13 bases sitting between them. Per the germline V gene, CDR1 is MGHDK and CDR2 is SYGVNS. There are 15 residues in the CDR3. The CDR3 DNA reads TGTGCCAGCAGTGGGTTCCTCGCGGATAACTATGGCTACACCTTC. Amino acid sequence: CASSGFLADNYGYTF.

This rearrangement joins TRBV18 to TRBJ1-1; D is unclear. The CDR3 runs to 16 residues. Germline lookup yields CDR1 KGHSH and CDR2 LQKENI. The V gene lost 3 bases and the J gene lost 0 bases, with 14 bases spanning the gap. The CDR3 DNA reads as TGTGCCAGCTCACCCGCCCCGACAAATTTGAACACTGAAGCTTTCTTT. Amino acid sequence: CASSPAPTNLNTEAFF.

CDR3: CASSQERWTEAFF. The CDR3 region has the DNA TGCGCCAGCAGCCAAGAGAGGTGGACTGAAGCTTTCTTT. The chain couples TRBV4-3 to TRBJ1-1; D gene unclear. Germline loops: CDR1 LGHNA, CDR2 YSLEER. Between the trimmed V and J ends, which lost 0 bases and 5 bases, there was a span of 7 bases. CDR3 length: 13 residues.

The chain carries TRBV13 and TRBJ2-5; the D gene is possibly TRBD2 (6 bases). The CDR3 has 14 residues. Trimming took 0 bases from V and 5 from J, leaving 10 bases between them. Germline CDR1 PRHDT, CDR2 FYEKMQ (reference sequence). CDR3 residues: CASSLGGDSETQYF. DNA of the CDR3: TGTGCCAGCAGCTTAGGGGGGGACTCCGAGACCCAGTACTTC.

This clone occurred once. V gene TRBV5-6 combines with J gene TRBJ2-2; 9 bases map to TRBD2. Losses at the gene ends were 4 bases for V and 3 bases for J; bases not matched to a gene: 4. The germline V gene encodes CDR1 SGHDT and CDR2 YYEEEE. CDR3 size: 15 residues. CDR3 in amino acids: CASSPAGGYTGELFF. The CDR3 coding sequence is TGTGCCAGCAGCCCTGCGGGGGGGTACACCGGGGAGCTGTTTTTT.

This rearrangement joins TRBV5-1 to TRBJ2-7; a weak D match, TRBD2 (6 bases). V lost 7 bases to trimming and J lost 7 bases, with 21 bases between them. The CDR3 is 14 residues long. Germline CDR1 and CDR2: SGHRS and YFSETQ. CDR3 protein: CASGRSGGAWEQYF. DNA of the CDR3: TGCGCCAGCGGCCGGTCGGGCGGGGCGTGGGAGCAGTACTTC.

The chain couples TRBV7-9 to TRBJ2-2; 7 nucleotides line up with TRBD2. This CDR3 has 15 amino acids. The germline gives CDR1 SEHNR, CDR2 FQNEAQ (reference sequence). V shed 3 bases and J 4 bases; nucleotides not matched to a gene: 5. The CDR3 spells CASSLSGVPTGELFF. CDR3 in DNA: TGTGCCAGCAGCTTGAGCGGGGTTCCCACCGGGGAGCTGTTTTTT. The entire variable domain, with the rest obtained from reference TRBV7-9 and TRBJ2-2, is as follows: DTGVSQNPRHKITKRGQNVTFRCDPISEHNRLYWYRQTLGQGPEFLTYFQNEAQLEKSRLLSDRFSAERPKGSFSTLEIQRTEQGDSAMYLCASSLSGVPTGELFFGEGSRLTVL.

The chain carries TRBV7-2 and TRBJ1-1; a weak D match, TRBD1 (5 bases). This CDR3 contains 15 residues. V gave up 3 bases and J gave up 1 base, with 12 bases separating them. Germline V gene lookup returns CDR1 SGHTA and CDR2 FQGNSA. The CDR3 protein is CASSFRGTPNTEAFF. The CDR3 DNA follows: TGTGCCAGCAGCTTCCGCGGGACCCCGAACACTGAAGCTTTCTTT.

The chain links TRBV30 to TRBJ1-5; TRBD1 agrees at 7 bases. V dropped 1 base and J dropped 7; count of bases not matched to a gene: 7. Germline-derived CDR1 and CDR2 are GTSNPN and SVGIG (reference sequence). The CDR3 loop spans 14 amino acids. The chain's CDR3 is CAWSAGTALQPQHF. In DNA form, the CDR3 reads TGTGCCTGGAGTGCCGGGACAGCCCTCCAGCCCCAGCATTTT.

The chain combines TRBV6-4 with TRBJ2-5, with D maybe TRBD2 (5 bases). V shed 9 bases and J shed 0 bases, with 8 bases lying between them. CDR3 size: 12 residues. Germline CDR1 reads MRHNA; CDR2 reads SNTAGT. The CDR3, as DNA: TGTGCCAGAGAGAGGGACCAAGAGACCCAGTACTTC. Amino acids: CARERDQETQYF.

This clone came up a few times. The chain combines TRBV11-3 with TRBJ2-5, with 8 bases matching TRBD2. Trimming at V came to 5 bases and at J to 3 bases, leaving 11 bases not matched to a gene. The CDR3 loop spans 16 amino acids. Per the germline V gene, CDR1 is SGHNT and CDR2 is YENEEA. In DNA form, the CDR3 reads TGTGCCAGCAGCGAAGGAACCGGGACTAGAAAAGAGACCCAGTACTTC. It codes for CASSEGTGTRKETQYF.

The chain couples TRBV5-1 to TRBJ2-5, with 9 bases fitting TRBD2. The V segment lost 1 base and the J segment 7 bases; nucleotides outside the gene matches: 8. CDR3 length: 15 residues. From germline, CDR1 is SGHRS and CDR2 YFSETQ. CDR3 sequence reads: CASSLSGLASGTQYF. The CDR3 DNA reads TGCGCCAGCAGCTTGTCTGGACTAGCGAGCGGGACCCAGTACTTC.

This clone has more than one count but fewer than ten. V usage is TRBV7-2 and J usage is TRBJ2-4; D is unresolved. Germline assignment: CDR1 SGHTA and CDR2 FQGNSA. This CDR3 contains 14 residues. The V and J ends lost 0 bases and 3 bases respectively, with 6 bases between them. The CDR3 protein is CASSLASGKNIQYF. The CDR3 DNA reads TGTGCCAGCAGCTTAGCTTCGGGCAAAAACATTCAGTACTTC.